This TCR beta chain was retrieved from a study of cytomegalovirus exposure and HLA in healthy donors. PCR was performed using 60 Vbeta and 13 Jbeta primers. Using immunoSEQ multiplex PCR, the repertoire was profiled, and TCRdb retains in-frame clones only, with some absent. Across more than 75,000 clones, the top ten clones capture 15% of the sample. Germline CDR1 is LNHDA and CDR2 is SQIVND (reference sequence). Trimming pared 5 bases from V and 4 bases from J, leaving 8 bases between. The CDR3 has 12 residues. At the time of sampling, donors were nominally healthy, though unrecorded immune exposures were likely.

Sequencing used PBMCs. The sequence came from a man aged 45 to 65 in good health and CMV-seropositive. The chain employs TRBV19 and TRBJ1-2; a possible D gene is TRBD1 (5 bases). Written as DNA, the CDR3 is TGTGCCAGTAGTCGGGGGATCTATGGCTACACCTTC. It codes for CASSRGIYGYTF.